These 9 T cell receptor beta chains share one sample of origin, sequenced in a study. TCRdb used MiXCR to reprocess the 5' RACE reads, holding one entry per CDR3 protein. Of under 8,000 distinct CDR3 sequences in the sample, 50% were seen once. Material for sequencing was naive CD4+ T cells sorted from a lymph node. This sample's subset: naive CD4+ T cells, CD4+CD45RA+CD25-. The receptor source for this set is a female donor with breast cancer.

The chain couples TRBV7-9 to TRBJ1-5; the D is unclear. The CDR3 is made up of 13 amino acids. CDR1 and CDR2 (germline): SEHNR, FQNEAQ (reference sequence). Trimming pared 5 bases from V and 1 base from J, leaving 6 bases between. CDR3 in DNA: TGTGCCAGCAGCCGCGGGAGCAATCAGCCCCAGCATTTT. Amino acid sequence: CASSRGSNQPQHF.

With respect to this clonotype: A much larger clonotype is one base distant, so this may be a read error. The chain employs TRBV7-3 and TRBJ2-3, with D uncertain. This CDR3 has 13 amino acids. The V gene's germline CDR1 is SGHTA and CDR2 FQGTGA. This CDR3 reads CASSLGATDKQYF. CDR3 in DNA: TGTGCCAGCAGCCTTGGAGCCACAGATAAGCAGTATTTT.

This clonotype was seen a few times. The rearrangement uses TRBV15 and TRBJ1-1; D not certain. Germline CDR1 reads LNHNV; CDR2 reads YYDKDF (reference sequence). Trimming removed 0 bases at V and 1 base at J, with 9 bases between. The CDR3 is 15 residues long. Here the CDR3 reads CATSRDLVGNTEAFF. The CDR3 nucleotides are TGTGCCACCAGCAGAGATCTTGTGGGGAACACTGAAGCTTTCTTT.

This clonotype was counted between two and nine times. The V call is TRBV20-1, the J call TRBJ2-7; 10 bases align to TRBD1. The CDR3 is made up of 14 amino acids. The trim removed 1 base at V and 5 bases at J, leaving 5 bases unmatched. Per the germline V gene, CDR1 is DFQATT and CDR2 is SNEGSKA (reference sequence). CDR3 nucleotide sequence: TGCAGTGCTAGAGGGTGGACAGGGGGGAACGAGCAGTACTTC. Residues: CSARGWTGGNEQYF.

As to this clonotype: Germline and junction disagree at one end, which may indicate a read error. The chain is built from TRBV10-3 and TRBJ1-5, with unresolved D. CDR3 length: 12 residues. Germline V gene data show CDR1 as ENHRY and CDR2 as SYGVKD. The CDR3: CAIRQSNQPRHF. CDR3 bases: TGTGCCATCAGGCAGAGCAATCAGCCCCGGCATTTT.

The rearrangement joins TRBV6-6 to TRBJ2-5; the D gene is possibly TRBD1 (5 bases). The CDR3 has 12 amino acids. The V end was cut by 11 bases, the J end by 5 bases, with 15 bases between. Germline values: CDR1 MNHNY, CDR2 SVGAGI (reference sequence). The CDR3 reads CASRDSLETQYF. The DNA of the CDR3 is TGTGCCTCCAGGGATTCGTTGGAGACCCAGTACTTC.

The chain recombines TRBV5-1 with TRBJ2-7; 7 bases are shared with TRBD1. CDR1 and CDR2 from the germline V gene are SGHRS and YFSETQ. Germline trimming cut 5 bases from V and 0 bases from J; bases unmatched to any gene: 5. The CDR3 totals 14 residues. In nucleotides, the CDR3 is TGCGCCAGCAGGGGGGACAGTACCTCCTACGAGCAGTACTTC. Its protein is CASRGDSTSYEQYF.

This clonotype occurred a few times. The gene calls are TRBV20-1 and TRBJ2-5, with 7 bases fitting TRBD2. The CDR3 consists of 12 residues. V lost 3 bases, J lost 7 bases, and 5 bases stayed unmatched. Germline V lookup: CDR1 DFQATT, CDR2 SNEGSKA (reference sequence). Here the CDR3 reads CSASLVAGTQYF. CDR3 nucleotide sequence: TGCAGTGCTAGTTTGGTAGCGGGGACCCAGTACTTC.

In this sample, this clonotype is medium-sized (0.01 to 0.1%). The V call is TRBV12-3 or TRBV12-4, the J call TRBJ2-3; weak D call: TRBD2 (7 bases). The CDR3 is 15 residues long. The V and J ends lost 1 base and 2 bases respectively, with 10 bases between them. CDR3: CASSLVAGATDTQYF. The CDR3 DNA sequence: TGTGCCAGCAGTTTAGTGGCGGGGGCCACAGATACGCAGTATTTT.